A single T cell receptor beta chain is shown here with its context. Together with a sample-barcoded 5' primer, a J-beta primer mix was included in a second PCR lasting about 7 to 12 cycles. TCRdb independently ran MiXCR on the 5' RACE reads; one entry per CDR3 protein. The sample consists of under 850,000 distinct CDR3 sequences, roughly 35% of them appearing once. This record belongs to a study of blood T cells in healthy people across ages. Donors were systemically healthy Caucasian individuals from Russia aged roughly 6 to 100 years. CDR1 and CDR2 (germline): LGHDT, YNNKEL (reference sequence). V was cut by 0 bases and J by 15 bases, with 12 bases left in between. The CDR3 sequence is 12 residues long.

This receptor was taken from a man aged 18 to 29 in good health. The source material was blood. The genes are TRBV3-1 and TRBJ2-1; no definite D call. The CDR3 DNA reads TGTGCCAGCAGCCAAGATGGCCAAAGGCGGTTCTTC. It translates to CASSQDGQRRFF.